This TCR beta chain is drawn from a study of CD8 T cells in ankylosing spondylitis. Study findings and constraints: From matched ankylosing spondylitis synovial fluid, disease-linked clones were reportedly recovered at significantly enriched levels. Blood of patients with ankylosing spondylitis appeared to be characterized by a TCR beta motif of roughly eight highly homologous variants.

This clonotype was found a few times. Its specificity is not known. V lost 3 bases and J lost 2, with 10 bases in between. The germline gives CDR1 SQVTM, CDR2 ANQGSEA. CDR3 length: 13 residues. TCRdb processed the 5' RACE reads anew with MiXCR; each CDR3 protein has one entry. The table lists 700,000 or so distinct CDR3 sequences, 15% to 20% of them singletons. The source material was blood, either unsorted or a sorted T cell fraction (not recorded which). The receptor comes from a male donor with ankylosing spondylitis. This chain uses TRBV29-1 with TRBJ2-5; D unclear. The CDR3, as DNA: TGCAGCGTTGAGGTAGGAGCACAAGAGACCCAGTACTTC. This encodes CSVEVGAQETQYF.